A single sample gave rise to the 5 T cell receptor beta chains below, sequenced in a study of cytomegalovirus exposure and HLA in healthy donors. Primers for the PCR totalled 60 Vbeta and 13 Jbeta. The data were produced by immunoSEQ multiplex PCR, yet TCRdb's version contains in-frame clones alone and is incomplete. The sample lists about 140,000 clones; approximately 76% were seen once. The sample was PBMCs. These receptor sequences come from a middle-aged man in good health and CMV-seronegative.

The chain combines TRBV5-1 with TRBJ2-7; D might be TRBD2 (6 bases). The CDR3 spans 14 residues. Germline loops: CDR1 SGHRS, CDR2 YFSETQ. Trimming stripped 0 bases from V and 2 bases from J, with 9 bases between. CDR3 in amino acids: CASSLGGKAYEQYF. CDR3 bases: TGCGCCAGCAGCTTGGGCGGGAAGGCCTACGAGCAGTACTTC.

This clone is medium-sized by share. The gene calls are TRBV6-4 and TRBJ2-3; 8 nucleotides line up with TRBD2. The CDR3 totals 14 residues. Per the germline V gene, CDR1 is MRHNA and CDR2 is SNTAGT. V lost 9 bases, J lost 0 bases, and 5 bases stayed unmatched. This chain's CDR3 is CASSGDTSTDTQYF. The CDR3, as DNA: TGTGCCAGTAGCGGGGATACTAGCACAGATACGCAGTATTTT.

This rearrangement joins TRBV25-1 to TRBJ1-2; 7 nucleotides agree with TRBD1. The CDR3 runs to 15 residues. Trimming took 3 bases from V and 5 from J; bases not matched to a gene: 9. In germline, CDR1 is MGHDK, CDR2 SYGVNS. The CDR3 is CASSDPSTGWYGYTF. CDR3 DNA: TGTGCCAGCAGTGACCCCTCGACAGGGTGGTATGGCTACACCTTC.

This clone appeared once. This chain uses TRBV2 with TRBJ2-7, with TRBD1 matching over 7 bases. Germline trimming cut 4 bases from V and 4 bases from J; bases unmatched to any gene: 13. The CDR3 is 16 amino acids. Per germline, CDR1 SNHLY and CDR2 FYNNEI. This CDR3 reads CASSVPRAGGRYEQYF. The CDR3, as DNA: TGTGCCAGCAGTGTTCCAAGGGCAGGGGGTAGGTACGAGCAGTACTTC.

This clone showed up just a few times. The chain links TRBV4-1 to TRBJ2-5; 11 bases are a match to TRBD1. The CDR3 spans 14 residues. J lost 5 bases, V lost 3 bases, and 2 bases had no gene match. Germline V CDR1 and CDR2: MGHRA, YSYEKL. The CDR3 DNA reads TGCGCCAGCAGCCAGGACAGGGGGCGGGAGACCCAGTACTTC. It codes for CASSQDRGRETQYF.